This T cell receptor beta chain was sequenced for a study of blood T cell repertoires in COVID-19. This clone appeared many times. The CDR3 consists of 15 residues. Trimming stripped 5 bases from V and 2 bases from J, with 13 bases between. CDR1 and CDR2 from the germline V gene are MNHEY and SVGAGI. Profiling relied on immunoSEQ multiplex PCR, and the TCRdb table lists in-frame clones only, not all of them. The repertoire includes around 500,000 clones, more than 85% of them detected once, and more than 7.5% sits in the top ten. The TCR comes from a woman aged 60-75 years who had recovered from COVID-19. The source material was PBMCs or T cells enriched from blood (not recorded which). This chain uses TRBV6-5 with TRBJ1-5; perhaps TRBD1 as D (5 bases). The chain's CDR3 is CASSTGGIGNQPQHF. The CDR3 DNA follows: TGTGCCAGCAGTACCGGGGGGATTGGCAATCAGCCCCAGCATTTT.